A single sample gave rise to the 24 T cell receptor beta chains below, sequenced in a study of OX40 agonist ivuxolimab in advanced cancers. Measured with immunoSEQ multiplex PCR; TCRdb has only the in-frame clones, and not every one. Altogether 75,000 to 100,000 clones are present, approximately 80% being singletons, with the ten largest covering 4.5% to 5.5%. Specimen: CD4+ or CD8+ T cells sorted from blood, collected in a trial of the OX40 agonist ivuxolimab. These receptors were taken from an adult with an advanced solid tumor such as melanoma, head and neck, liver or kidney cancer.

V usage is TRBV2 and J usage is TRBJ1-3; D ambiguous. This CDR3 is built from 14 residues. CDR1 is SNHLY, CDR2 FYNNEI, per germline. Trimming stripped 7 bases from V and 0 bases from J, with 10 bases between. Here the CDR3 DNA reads TGTGCCAGCACGAGACCGAGCTCTGGAAACACCATATATTTT. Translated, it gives CASTRPSSGNTIYF.

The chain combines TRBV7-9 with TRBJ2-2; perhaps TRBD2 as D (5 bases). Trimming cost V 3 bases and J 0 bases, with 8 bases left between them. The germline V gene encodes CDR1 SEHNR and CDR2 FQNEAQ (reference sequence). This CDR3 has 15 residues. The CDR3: CASSLGSPNTGELFF. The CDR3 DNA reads TGTGCCAGCAGCTTGGGGAGTCCGAACACCGGGGAGCTGTTTTTT.

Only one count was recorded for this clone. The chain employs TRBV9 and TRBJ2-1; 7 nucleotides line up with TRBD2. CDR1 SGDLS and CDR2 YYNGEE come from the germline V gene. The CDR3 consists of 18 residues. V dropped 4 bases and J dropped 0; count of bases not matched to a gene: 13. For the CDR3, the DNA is TGTGCCAGCAGCCCAGTAGGACTAGGGGCCGGCTCCTACAATGAGCAGTTCTTC. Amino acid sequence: CASSPVGLGAGSYNEQFF.

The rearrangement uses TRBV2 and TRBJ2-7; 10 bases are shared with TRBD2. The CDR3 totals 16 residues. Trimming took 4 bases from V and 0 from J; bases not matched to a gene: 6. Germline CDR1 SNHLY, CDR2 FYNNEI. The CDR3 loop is CASSVLAGGHSYEQYF. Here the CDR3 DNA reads TGTGCCAGCAGTGTTTTAGCGGGGGGACACTCCTACGAGCAGTACTTC. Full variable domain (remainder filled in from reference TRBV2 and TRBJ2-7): EPEVTQTPSHQVTQMGQEVILRCVPISNHLYFYWYRQILGQKVEFLVSFYNNEISEKSEIFDDQFSVERPDGSNFTLKIRSTKLEDSAMYFCASSVLAGGHSYEQYFGPGTRLTVT.

CDR3 DNA sequence: TGCGCCAGCACCCTCCGGACAGGGACAAACTATGGCTACACCTTC. It specifies CASTLRTGTNYGYTF. The V call is TRBV5-1, the J call TRBJ1-2, with TRBD1 identical over 8 bases. CDR1 is SGHRS, CDR2 YFSETQ, per germline. Trimming took 6 bases from V and 2 from J; bases not matched to a gene: 9. The CDR3 length is 15 residues. The entire variable domain, with the rest obtained from reference TRBV5-1 and TRBJ1-2, is as follows: KAGVTQTPRYLIKTRGQQVTLSCSPISGHRSVSWYQQTPGQGLQFLFEYFSETQRNKGNFPGRFSGRQFSNSRSEMNVSTLELGDSALYLCASTLRTGTNYGYTFGSGTRLTVV.

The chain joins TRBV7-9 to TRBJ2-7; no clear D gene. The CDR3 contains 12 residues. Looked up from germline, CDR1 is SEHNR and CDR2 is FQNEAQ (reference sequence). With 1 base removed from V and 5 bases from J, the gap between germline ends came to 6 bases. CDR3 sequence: CASSLDANEQYF. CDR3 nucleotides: TGTGCCAGCAGCTTAGACGCAAACGAGCAGTACTTC. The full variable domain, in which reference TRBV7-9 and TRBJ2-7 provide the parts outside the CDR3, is DTGVSQNPRHKITKRGQNVTFRCDPISEHNRLYWYRQTLGQGPEFLTYFQNEAQLEKSRLLSDRFSAERPKGSFSTLEIQRTEQGDSAMYLCASSLDANEQYFGPGTRLTVT.

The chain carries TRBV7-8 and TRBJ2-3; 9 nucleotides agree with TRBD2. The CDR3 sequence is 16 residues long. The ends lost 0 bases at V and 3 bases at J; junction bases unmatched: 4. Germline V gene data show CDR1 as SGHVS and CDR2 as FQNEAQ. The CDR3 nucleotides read TGTGCCAGCAGCTTAGCGGCTAGCGGGGCGACAGATACGCAGTATTTT. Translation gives CASSLAASGATDTQYF.

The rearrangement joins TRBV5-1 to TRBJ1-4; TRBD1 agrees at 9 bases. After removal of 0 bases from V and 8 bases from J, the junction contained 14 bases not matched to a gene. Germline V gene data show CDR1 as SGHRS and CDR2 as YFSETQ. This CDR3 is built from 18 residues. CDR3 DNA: TGCGCCAGCAGCTTGGGACCCGGAAGGGACAGGGAGCGGGAAAAACTGTTTTTT. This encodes CASSLGPGRDREREKLFF.

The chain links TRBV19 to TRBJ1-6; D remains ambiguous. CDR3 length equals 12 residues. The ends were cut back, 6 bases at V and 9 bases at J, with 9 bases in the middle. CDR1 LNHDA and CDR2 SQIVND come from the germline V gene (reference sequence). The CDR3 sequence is CASRGMGSPLHF. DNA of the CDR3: TGTGCCAGTAGAGGGATGGGTTCACCCCTCCACTTT.

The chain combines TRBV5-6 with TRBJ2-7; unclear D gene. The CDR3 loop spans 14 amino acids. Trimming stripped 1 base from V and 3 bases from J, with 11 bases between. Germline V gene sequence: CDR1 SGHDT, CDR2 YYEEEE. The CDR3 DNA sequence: TGTGCCAGCAGCTTGTGGGATGTGTACTACGAGCAGTACTTC. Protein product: CASSLWDVYYEQYF.

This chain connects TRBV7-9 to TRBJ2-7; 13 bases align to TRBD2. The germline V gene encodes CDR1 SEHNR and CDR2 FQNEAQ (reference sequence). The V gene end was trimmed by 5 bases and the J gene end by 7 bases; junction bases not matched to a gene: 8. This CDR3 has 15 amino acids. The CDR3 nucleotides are TGTGCCAGCAGCCACGGACTAGCGGGAGAACGTGAGCAGTACTTC. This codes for CASSHGLAGEREQYF.

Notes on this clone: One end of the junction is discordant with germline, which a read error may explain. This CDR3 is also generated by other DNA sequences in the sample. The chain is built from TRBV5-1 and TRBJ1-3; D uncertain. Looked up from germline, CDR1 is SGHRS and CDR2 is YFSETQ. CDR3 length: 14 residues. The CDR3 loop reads CASTADSSGNTIYF. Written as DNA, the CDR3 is TGCGCTAGCACCGCCGACTCCTCTGGAAACACCATATATTTT.

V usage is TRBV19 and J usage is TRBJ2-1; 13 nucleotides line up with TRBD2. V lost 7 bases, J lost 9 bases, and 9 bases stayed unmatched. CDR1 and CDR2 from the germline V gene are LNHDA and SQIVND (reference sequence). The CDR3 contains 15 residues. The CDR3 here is CASTLLAGGPSEQFF. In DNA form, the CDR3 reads TGTGCCAGTACCCTACTAGCGGGGGGGCCCAGTGAGCAGTTCTTC.

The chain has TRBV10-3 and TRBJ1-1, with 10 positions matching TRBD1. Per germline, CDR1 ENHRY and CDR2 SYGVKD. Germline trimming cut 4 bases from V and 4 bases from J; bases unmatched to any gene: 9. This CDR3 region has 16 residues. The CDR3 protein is CAISALPGTGATEAFF. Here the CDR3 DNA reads TGTGCCATCAGTGCCCTCCCAGGGACAGGGGCCACTGAAGCTTTCTTT.

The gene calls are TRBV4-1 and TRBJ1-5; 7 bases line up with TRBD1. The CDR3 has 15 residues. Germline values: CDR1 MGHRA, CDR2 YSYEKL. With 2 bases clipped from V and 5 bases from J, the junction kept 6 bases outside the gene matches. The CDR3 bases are TGCGCCAGCAGCCAAAGACAGGGAGGGGATCAGCCCCAGCATTTT. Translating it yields CASSQRQGGDQPQHF.

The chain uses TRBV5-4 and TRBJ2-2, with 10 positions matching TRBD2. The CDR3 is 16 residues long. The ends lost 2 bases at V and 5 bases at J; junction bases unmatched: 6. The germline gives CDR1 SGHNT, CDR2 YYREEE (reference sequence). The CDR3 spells CASSLVSGRGTGELFF. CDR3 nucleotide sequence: TGTGCCAGCAGCTTAGTCAGCGGGAGGGGTACCGGGGAGCTGTTTTTT. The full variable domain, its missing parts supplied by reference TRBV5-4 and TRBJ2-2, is ETGVTQSPTHLIKTRGQQVTLRCSSQSGHNTVSWYQQALGQGPQFIFQYYREEENGRGNFPPRFSGLQFPNYSSELNVNALELDDSALYLCASSLVSGRGTGELFFGEGSRLTVL.

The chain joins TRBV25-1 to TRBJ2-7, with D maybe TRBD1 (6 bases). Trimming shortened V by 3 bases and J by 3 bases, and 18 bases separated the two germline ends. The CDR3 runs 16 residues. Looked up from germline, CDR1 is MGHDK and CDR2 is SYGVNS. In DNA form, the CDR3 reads TGTGCCAGCAGTGATTCCGGACAGTTTGGCGGCTACGAGCAGTACTTC. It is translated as CASSDSGQFGGYEQYF.

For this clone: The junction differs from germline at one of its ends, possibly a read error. Here the CDR3 reads CASRDLAALGGYEQYF. The CDR3 bases are TGTGCCAGCCGTGATTTGGCGGCCCTCGGGGGCTACGAGCAGTACTTC. V gene TRBV6-1 combines with J gene TRBJ2-7, with a weak D call TRBD2 (6 bases). The V gene's germline CDR1 is MNHNS and CDR2 SASEGT. The CDR3 extends over 16 amino acids.

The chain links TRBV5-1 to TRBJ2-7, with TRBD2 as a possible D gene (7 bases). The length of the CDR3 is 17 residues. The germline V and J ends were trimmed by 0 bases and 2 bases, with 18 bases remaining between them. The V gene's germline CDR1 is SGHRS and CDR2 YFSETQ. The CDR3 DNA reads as TGCGCCAGCAGCTTGGCAGGGGCCCCGAGCGGGACCTACGAGCAGTACTTC. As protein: CASSLAGAPSGTYEQYF.

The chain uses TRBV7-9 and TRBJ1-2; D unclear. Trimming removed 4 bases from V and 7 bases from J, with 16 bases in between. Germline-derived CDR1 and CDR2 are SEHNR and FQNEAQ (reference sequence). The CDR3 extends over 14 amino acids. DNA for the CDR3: TGTGCCAGCAGCTCCCGGCTCGGGTCCACTGGCTACACCTTC. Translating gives CASSSRLGSTGYTF.

The CDR3 loop reads CASSPSGRRQETQYF. In nucleotides, the CDR3 is TGCGCCAGCAGCCCGAGCGGGAGGAGGCAAGAGACCCAGTACTTC. The genes are TRBV5-1 and TRBJ2-5, with TRBD2 matching over 9 bases. This CDR3 is 15 amino acids long. Germline lookup yields CDR1 SGHRS and CDR2 YFSETQ. V trimming: 4 bases; J trimming: 2 bases; junction bases outside the gene matches: 6.

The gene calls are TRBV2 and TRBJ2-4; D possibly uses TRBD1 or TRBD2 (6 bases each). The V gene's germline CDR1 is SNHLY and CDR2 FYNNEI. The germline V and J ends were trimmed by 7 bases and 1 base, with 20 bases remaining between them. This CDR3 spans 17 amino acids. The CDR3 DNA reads TGTGCCAGCAAGGGTGGGGGCGCGGGATCGGCCAAAAACATTCAGTACTTC. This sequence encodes CASKGGGAGSAKNIQYF.

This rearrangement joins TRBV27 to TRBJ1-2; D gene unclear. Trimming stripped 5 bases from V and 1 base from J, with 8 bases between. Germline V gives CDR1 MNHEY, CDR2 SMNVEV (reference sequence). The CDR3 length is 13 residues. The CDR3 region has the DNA TGTGCCAGCAGTGCGACTGATAACTATGGCTACACCTTC. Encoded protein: CASSATDNYGYTF.

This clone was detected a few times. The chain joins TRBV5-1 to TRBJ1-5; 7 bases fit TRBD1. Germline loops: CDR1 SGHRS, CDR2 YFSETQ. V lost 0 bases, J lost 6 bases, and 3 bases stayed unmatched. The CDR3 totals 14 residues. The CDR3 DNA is TGCGCCAGCAGCTTGGAACAGGGGTCTCAGCCCCAGCATTTT. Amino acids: CASSLEQGSQPQHF.